The clone carrying this T cell receptor (beta chain) was seen a handful of times. This CDR3 comprises 14 residues. Per germline, CDR1 MNHNS and CDR2 SASEGT. V lost 7 bases, J lost 1 base, and 11 bases lay in between. This entry comes from a study of T cells in Graves' hyperthyroidism and ophthalmopathy. Amplification yielded TCR beta CDR3 regions, with RNA transcripts as the source. Researchers ran a first-round RT-PCR on the TCR CDR3 using the HTBI primer set. TCRdb itself ran the multiplex PCR reads through MiXCR, one entry per CDR3 protein. The sample gives 300,000 to 400,000 distinct CDR3 sequences, about 15% of which show up once; about 20% is in the top ten.

The rearrangement uses TRBV6-1 and TRBJ2-1; D ambiguous. The sample comprised blood. The receptor's source is a woman in her twenties or thirties with Graves' ophthalmopathy. The DNA for the CDR3 is TGTGCCAGCACCTCCCACGGATCCTACAATGAGCAGTTCTTC. It yields the protein CASTSHGSYNEQFF.